One and the same sample provided the 5 T cell receptor beta chains below, sequenced in a study of blood T cell repertoires in COVID-19. Generated by immunoSEQ multiplex PCR, the TCRdb table keeps only in-frame clones and is missing some. The sample holds fewer than 400,000 clones, roughly nine tenths seen once. Material for sequencing was PBMCs or T cells enriched from blood (not recorded which). The source is a woman in her twenties or thirties who had recovered from COVID-19.

This clone has just a few counts. The J gene is TRBJ2-1, the V gene TRBV7-2; D is unclear. CDR1 SGHTA and CDR2 FQGNSA come from the germline V gene. CDR3 length equals 13 residues. V was clipped by 2 bases and J by 7 bases, with 9 bases between them. CDR3 coding DNA: TGTGCCAGCAGCTTACCCGGTTTGAATGAGCAGTTCTTC. Its protein is CASSLPGLNEQFF.

The rearrangement uses TRBV19 and TRBJ1-6; TRBD1 matches at 11 bases. This CDR3 region has 16 residues. V was pared by 4 bases and J by 9 bases, with 8 bases of the junction left unmatched. Germline lookup yields CDR1 LNHDA and CDR2 SQIVND (reference sequence). The CDR3 nucleotides read TGTGCCAGTAGTACACCCGCCGGGACAGGGGGTTCACCCCTCCACTTT. Its protein is CASSTPAGTGGSPLHF.

The chain is built from TRBV28 and TRBJ2-7; maybe TRBD2 (5 bases). V lost 6 bases, J lost 3 bases, and 12 bases lay in between. Germline CDR1 and CDR2: MDHEN and SYDVKM. The CDR3 runs 13 residues. The CDR3 loop reads CASRLGKLYEQYF. The CDR3 DNA sequence: TGTGCCAGCAGACTCGGGAAACTCTACGAGCAGTACTTC.

The rearrangement uses TRBV2 and TRBJ1-1, with D hard to call. This CDR3 has 15 amino acids. Germline values: CDR1 SNHLY, CDR2 FYNNEI. V dropped 2 bases and J dropped 4 bases, with 14 bases sitting between them. CDR3 in amino acids: CASSESLLYGTEAFF. The CDR3 nucleotides are TGTGCCAGCAGTGAATCCCTACTTTACGGCACTGAAGCTTTCTTT.

The chain employs TRBV3-1 (or the pseudogene TRBV3-2) and TRBJ2-5; 10 bases match TRBD2. The CDR3 runs to 15 residues. The germline V gene has CDR1 LGHDT and CDR2 YNNKEL (reference sequence). V lost 2 bases, J lost 2 bases, and 2 bases stayed unmatched. The CDR3 spells CASSQPLAGQETQYF. In DNA form, the CDR3 reads TGTGCCAGCAGCCAACCACTAGCGGGGCAAGAGACCCAGTACTTC.